Sequencing of this T cell receptor beta chain was carried out in a study of blood T cell repertoires in COVID-19. About the study: There were acute and convalescent COVID-19 samples, and they came from the United States, Italy and Spain. Sources were T cells, B-cell-depleted T cells, or PBMCs; the material itself was cDNA or gDNA.

Trimming pared 3 bases from V and 6 bases from J, leaving 9 bases between. CDR1 is LNHDA and CDR2 is SQIVND in the germline V gene (reference sequence). The CDR3 covers 13 residues. Per the original methods: Quantification of nucleated cells was approximated via reference gene primer amplification. The table came from immunoSEQ multiplex PCR; TCRdb's copy has only in-frame clones and leaves some out. That table is the source of V, J and clone size, and D and trimming were worked out from the DNA. The repertoire has about 74,000 clones, roughly 81% of them found once; the top ten carry over 30%. The sequence came from an older man with acute or convalescent COVID-19. Sequencing used peripheral blood. The genes are TRBV19 and TRBJ2-1; maybe TRBD2 (5 bases). The DNA of the CDR3 is TGTGCCAGTAGTATCGGGGTGTCCAATGAGCAGTTCTTC. It specifies CASSIGVSNEQFF. Drawing the rest from reference TRBV19 and TRBJ2-1, the complete variable domain is DGGITQSPKYLFRKEGQNVTLSCEQNLNHDAMYWYRQDPGQGLRLIYYSQIVNDFQKGDIAEGYSVSREKKESFPLTVTSAQKNPTAFYLCASSIGVSNEQFFGPGTRLTVL.